This T cell receptor (beta chain) comes out of a study of T cell responses to AZD1222 COVID-19 vaccine. TCRdb keeps only in-frame clones here, not all; method: immunoSEQ multiplex PCR. Seen here are approximately 140,000 clones, more than 85% observed once, and the top ten hold 0.85% to 0.95%. The study's findings and limits: Most donors were white British and more were female, and clonal diversity was possibly underestimated. Repertoire sampling was restricted to post-peak T cell response timepoints. When two AZD1222 doses had been given, Spike-specific TCR breadth and depth rose.

Germline-derived CDR1 and CDR2 are LGHDT and YNNKEL (reference sequence). This CDR3 has 15 amino acids. V was clipped by 4 bases and J by 9 bases; unmatched bases: 12. This clone was recorded only once. Its antigen is unknown. The sample in question was peripheral blood, obtained on day 0 of MenACWY control vaccination. The TCR was taken from an adult in good health. The chain employs TRBV3-1 (or the pseudogene TRBV3-2) and TRBJ2-1, with 7 bases aligning to TRBD2. The CDR3 nucleotides are TGTGCCAGCAGCCCCCCCGGGACTACCCGAGGTGAGCAGTTCTTC. Translation: CASSPPGTTRGEQFF.